This T cell receptor beta chain was retrieved from a study of blood T cells in healthy people across ages. The study, taken as a whole, reports: It was the long-lived donors that had more naive CD4+ cells and higher diversity than aged donors. Those diversity estimates obtained from one million T cells were thought to be underestimates.

Alongside a J-beta primer mix, a sample-barcoded 5' primer served in a second PCR lasting roughly 7 to 11 cycles. MiXCR was run by TCRdb on the 5' RACE reads, yielding one entry per CDR3 protein. The data hold about 1.8 million distinct CDR3 sequences, with about 50% observed a single time. Germline values: CDR1 MNHEY, CDR2 SVGEGT. V lost 0 bases, J lost 0 bases, and 15 bases lay in between. This CDR3 region has 17 residues. On this clonotype: What it binds is not known.

This receptor was identified in a woman in her thirties or forties in good health. The J gene is TRBJ2-7, the V gene TRBV6-2 or TRBV6-3; perhaps TRBD1 as D (5 bases). The sample was blood. CDR3 in DNA: TGTGCCAGCAGTTACTCGACAGACACCATACTCTCCTACGAGCAGTACTTC. It specifies CASSYSTDTILSYEQYF.